This paragraph covers one T cell receptor beta chain sequence. This clone was observed a few times. Its target antigen remains unknown. Per-base quality was not reported, and no clone a single base away is much larger than it. All of the isolated RNA was reverse transcribed with the High Capacity cDNA Reverse Transcription Kit, so expressed TCRB transcripts were sequenced. Deep immunoSEQ sequencing was applied to naive, central memory and regulatory T cell samples, giving an average of roughly 3.3 million total reads per sample. After sorted cells were lysed in RLT buffer, RNA was extracted with DNase-treated RNeasy Micro or Mini kits, with the choice depending on cell number. Each cell subset was processed on its own to prevent cross-contamination, while patient and healthy donor samples were processed together. Using the immunoSEQ multiplex PCR, TCRB sequences were amplified from cDNA into 87-bp fragments spanning the CDR3 region. Sequencing of the amplicons was performed on the Illumina HiSeq platform. The source study handled its data this way. PCR bias was computationally corrected using synthetic template baselines, reads within Hamming distance 2 were collapsed, and singletons that could not be merged were discarded. Reads were aligned against IMGT to assign V, D and J genes, CDR3 length and insertions or deletions at six rearrangement sites. Within each subset, clonotype counts were normalized to sorted cell number, after which true diversity and Gini coefficients were computed with the tcR R package. The overlap coefficient, calculated on TCRB nucleotide sequences, was used to quantify repertoire sharing. Sourced from immuneACCESS, this table was stored by TCRdb with only in-frame sequences that have V and J called. A share of the clones is absent; for the studies checked, an unresolved V gene accounts for under half, and the remainder has no known explanation. The V and J calls and clone size are taken from that table; D and trimming were inferred from the DNA. For this sample the table gives hundreds of thousands of clones, of which 6.5% to 10% were detected only once. Of the sample, 0.44% is held by the ten largest clones.

The entry originates in a study of beta chain features in type 1 diabetes (dated by TCRdb to the late 2010s). Background on the whole study: Mean age, gender distribution, total cell number and subset yield were not different between patients and healthy donors. A total of some 100,000,000 sorted cells were examined across all samples, and the number of cells per subset was strongly correlated with RNA yield. In the study, recently diagnosed type 1 diabetes patients and matched healthy donors were compared on the TCRB repertoires of their sorted circulating CD4+ T cell subsets. Naive and central memory subsets were obtained from all 30 or so donors, but regulatory and stem cell-like memory subsets were isolated from only 8 patients and about 8 healthy donors. What the research found in general, with its limitations: Because cDNA was sequenced instead of genomic DNA, activated cells with high expression could be over-represented, although the groups did not differ in activation or CD3 levels. Naive, central memory and regulatory TCRB repertoires appeared to be more alike among patients than among healthy donors. Because the HLA sub-analyses included only small numbers of individuals, any influence of HLA type on TCRB rearrangement was left unresolved. PCR might favor shorter templates, but patient and control samples were amplified and corrected together, so any skew would affect both groups equally. Fewer insertions and more nucleotide deletions at VDJ recombination sites were observed in patients with type 1 diabetes, implying thymic rearrangement abnormalities. A moderate but significant shortening of TCRB CDR3 length was observed in type 1 diabetes patients in all four CD4+ subsets.

Sequences SNHLY (CDR1) and FYNNEI (CDR2) are obtained from the germline V gene. V sheds 4 bases and J sheds 0 bases, leaving 7 bases between their ends. There are 13 amino acids in the CDR3, from cysteine to phenylalanine inclusive. Only the CDR3 region is kept as DNA, spanning 39 bases read in frame from base 1. A single peripheral blood draw of about 116 mL on average was collected from each donor into heparinised tubes. A BD FACSAria II and a panel including CD45RO, CCR7, CD25, CD127, CD95 and CD27 were used to sort naive, central memory, regulatory and stem cell-like memory CD4+ T cells. A purity above 95% was achieved for all sorted populations. PBMCs were isolated immediately by Lymphoprep density gradient centrifugation and stained directly without culture. So that batch effects would be minimized, each experiment stained and sorted samples in pairs, pairing one healthy donor with one patient.

The TCR sequence derives from a woman under 30 in good health. In this chain, TRBV2 is recombined with TRBJ2-7, with no confidently assigned D gene. The sample was central memory CD4+ T cells from blood. CDR3 protein: CASSGRFSYEQYF. The DNA sequence is given as TGTGCCAGCAGTGGGCGGTTCTCCTACGAGCAGTACTTC.